This record looks at one T cell receptor beta chain sequence and its context. Germline V gene sequence: CDR1 SGHDT, CDR2 YYEEEE. This CDR3 is 14 amino acids long. The ends were cut back, 2 bases at V and 6 bases at J, with 14 bases in the middle. The source of the sample is a study of T cell changes during pregnancy in multiple sclerosis. Only in-frame clones appear in the TCRdb table, and some are missing; sequencing was by immunoSEQ multiplex PCR. Here the sample spans approximately 46,000 clones, 90% being singletons. The input for sequencing was peripheral blood, taken after pregnancy. This clonotype was obtained from a female donor in good health, enrolled as a control in a pregnancy study. The genes are TRBV5-6 and TRBJ1-1; D is undetermined. The CDR3 loop is CASSFPGSSAEAFF. In DNA form, the CDR3 reads TGTGCCAGCAGCTTTCCGGGATCCAGCGCTGAAGCTTTCTTT.